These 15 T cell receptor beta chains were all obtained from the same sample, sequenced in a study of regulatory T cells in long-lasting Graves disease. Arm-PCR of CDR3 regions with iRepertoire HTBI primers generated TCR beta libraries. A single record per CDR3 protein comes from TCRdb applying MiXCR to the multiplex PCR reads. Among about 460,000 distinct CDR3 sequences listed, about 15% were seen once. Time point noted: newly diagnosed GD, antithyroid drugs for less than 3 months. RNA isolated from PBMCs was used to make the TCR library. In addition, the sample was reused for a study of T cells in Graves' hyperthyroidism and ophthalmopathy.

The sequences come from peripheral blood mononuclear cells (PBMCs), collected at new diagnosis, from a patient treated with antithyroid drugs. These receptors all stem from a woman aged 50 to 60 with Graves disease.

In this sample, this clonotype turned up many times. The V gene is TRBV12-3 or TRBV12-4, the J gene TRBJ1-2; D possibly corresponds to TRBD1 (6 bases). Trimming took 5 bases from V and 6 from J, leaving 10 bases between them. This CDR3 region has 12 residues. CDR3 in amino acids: CASSTQGHGYTF. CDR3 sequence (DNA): TGTGCCAGCAGTACACAGGGTCATGGCTACACCTTC.

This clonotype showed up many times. In nucleotides, the CDR3 is TGTGCCAGCAGCTTCTACAGCAATAACTATGGCTACACCTTC. Amino acid sequence: CASSFYSNNYGYTF. The V gene is TRBV28, the J gene TRBJ1-2; no clear D. Trimming took off 6 bases at V and 1 base at J, with 12 bases between the two ends. The germline CDR1 and CDR2 sequences are MDHEN and SYDVKM. The CDR3 has 14 residues.

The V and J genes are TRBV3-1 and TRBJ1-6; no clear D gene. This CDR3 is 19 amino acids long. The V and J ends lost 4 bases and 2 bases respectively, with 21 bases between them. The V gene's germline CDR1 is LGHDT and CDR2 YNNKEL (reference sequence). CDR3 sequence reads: CASSPMKVRGYTYNSPLHF. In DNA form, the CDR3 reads TGTGCCAGCAGCCCGATGAAGGTCCGGGGTTACACCTATAATTCACCCCTCCACTTT.

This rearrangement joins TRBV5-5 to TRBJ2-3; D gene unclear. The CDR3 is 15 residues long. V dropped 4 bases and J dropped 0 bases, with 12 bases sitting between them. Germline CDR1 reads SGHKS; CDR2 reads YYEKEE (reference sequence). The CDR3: CASSLLGFSTDTQYF. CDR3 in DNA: TGTGCCAGCAGCCTCTTGGGATTTAGCACAGATACGCAGTATTTT.

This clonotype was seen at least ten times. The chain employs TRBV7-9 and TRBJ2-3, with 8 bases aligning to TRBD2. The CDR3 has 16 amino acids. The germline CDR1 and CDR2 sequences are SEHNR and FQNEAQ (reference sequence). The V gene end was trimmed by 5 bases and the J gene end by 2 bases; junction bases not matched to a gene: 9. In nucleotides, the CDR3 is TGTGCCAGCAGCCCCTTAGCGGGACGTTCCACAGATACGCAGTATTTT. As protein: CASSPLAGRSTDTQYF.

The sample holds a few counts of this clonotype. CDR3 in amino acids: CASSTRTEVQYF. The CDR3 bases are TGTGCCAGCAGTACGCGGACGGAGGTACAGTACTTC. V and J are TRBV28 and TRBJ2-4; D possibly corresponds to TRBD2 (5 bases). The CDR3 length is 12 residues. Trimming cost V 5 bases and J 13 bases, with 15 bases left between them. Germline V gene data show CDR1 as MDHEN and CDR2 as SYDVKM. Full variable domain (rest looked up from reference TRBV28 and TRBJ2-4): DVKVTQSSRYLVKRTGEKVFLECVQDMDHENMFWYRQDPGLGLRLIYFSYDVKMKEKGDIPEGYSVSREKKERFSLILESASTNQTSMYLCASSTRTEVQYFGAGTRLSVL.

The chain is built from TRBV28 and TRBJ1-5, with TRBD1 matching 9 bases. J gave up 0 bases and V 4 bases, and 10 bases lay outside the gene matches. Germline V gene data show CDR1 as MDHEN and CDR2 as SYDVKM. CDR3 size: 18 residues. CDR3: CASSSGQGWGNSNQPQHF. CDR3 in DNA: TGTGCCAGCAGTTCGGGACAGGGTTGGGGTAATAGCAATCAGCCCCAGCATTTT.

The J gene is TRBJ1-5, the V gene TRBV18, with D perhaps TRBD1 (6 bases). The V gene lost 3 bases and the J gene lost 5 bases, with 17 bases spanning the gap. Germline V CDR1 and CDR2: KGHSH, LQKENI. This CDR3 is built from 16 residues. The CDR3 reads CASSPETDSGDQPQHF. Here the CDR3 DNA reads TGTGCCAGCTCACCGGAGACTGACTCAGGGGATCAGCCCCAGCATTTT.

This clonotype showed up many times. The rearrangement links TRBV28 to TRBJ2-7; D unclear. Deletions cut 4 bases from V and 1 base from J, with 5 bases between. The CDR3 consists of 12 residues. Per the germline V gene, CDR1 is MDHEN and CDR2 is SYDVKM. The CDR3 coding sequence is TGTGCCAGCAGTTACATATCCTACGAGCAGTACTTC. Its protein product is CASSYISYEQYF.

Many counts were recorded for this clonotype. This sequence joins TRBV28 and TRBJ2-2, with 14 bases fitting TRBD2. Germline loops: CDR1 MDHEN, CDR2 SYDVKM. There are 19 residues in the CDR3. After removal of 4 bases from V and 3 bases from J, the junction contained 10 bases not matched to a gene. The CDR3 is CASSSTGTSGSSYTGELFF. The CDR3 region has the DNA TGTGCCAGCAGTTCGACGGGGACTAGCGGGAGTTCGTACACCGGGGAGCTGTTTTTT.

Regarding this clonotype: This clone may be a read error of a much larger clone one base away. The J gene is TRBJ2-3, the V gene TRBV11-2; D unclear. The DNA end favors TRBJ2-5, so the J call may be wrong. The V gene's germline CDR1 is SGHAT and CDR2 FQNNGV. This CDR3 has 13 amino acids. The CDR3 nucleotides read TGTGCCAGCAATCCAGTGGGTCCGGGGACCCAGTACTTC. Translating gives CASNPVGPGTQYF.

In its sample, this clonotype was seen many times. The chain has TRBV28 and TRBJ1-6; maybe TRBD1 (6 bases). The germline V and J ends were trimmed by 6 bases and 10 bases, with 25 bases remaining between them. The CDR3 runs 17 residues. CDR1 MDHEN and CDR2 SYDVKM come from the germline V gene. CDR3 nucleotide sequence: TGTGCCAGCAGACCGCCGCAGGGACAATGGGAGAACTCACCCCTCCACTTT. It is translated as CASRPPQGQWENSPLHF.

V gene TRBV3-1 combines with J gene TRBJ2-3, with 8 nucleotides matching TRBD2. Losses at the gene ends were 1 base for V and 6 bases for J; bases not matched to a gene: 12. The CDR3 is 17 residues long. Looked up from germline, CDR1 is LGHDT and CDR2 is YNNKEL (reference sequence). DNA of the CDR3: TGTGCCAGCAGCCAAGCACCCGAGCGGGAGAGGGGGGATACGCAGTATTTT. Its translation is CASSQAPERERGDTQYF.

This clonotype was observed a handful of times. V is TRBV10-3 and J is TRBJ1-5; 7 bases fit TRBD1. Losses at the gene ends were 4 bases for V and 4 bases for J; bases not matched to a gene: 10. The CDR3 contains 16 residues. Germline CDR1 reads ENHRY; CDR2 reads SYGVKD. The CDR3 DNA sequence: TGTGCCATCAGTGGAGGAGAAGGGACAGATAATCAGCCCCAGCATTTT. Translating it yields CAISGGEGTDNQPQHF.

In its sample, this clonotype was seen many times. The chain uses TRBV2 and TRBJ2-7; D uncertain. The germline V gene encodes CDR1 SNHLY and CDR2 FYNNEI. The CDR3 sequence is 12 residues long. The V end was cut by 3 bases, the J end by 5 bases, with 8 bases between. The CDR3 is CASSDRDHEQYF. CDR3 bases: TGTGCCAGCAGTGATAGGGATCACGAGCAGTACTTC.